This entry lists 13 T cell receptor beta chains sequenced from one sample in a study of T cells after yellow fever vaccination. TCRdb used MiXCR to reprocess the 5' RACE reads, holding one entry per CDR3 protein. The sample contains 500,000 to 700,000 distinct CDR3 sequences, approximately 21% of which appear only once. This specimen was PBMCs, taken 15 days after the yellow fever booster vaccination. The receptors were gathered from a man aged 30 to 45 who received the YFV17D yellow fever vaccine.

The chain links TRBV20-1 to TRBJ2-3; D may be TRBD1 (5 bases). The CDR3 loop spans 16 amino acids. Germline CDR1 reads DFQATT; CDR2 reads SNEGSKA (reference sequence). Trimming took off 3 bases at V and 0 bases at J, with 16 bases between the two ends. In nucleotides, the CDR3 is TGCAGTGCTAGGGATACCGACAGAGCTAGCACAGATACGCAGTATTTT. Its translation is CSARDTDRASTDTQYF.

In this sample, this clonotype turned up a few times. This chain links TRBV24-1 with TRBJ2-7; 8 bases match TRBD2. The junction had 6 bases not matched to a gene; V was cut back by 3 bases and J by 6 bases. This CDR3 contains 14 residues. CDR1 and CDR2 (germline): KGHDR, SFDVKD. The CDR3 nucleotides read TGTGCCACCAGTGATAGCGGGAGCCACTTCGAGCAGTACTTC. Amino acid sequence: CATSDSGSHFEQYF.

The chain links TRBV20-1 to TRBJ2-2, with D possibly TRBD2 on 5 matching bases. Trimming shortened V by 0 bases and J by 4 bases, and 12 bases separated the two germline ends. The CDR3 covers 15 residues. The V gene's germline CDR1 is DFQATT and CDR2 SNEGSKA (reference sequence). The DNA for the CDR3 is TGCAGTGCTAGAGACCTCGTGGAGGTCACCGGGGAGCTGTTTTTT. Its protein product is CSARDLVEVTGELFF.

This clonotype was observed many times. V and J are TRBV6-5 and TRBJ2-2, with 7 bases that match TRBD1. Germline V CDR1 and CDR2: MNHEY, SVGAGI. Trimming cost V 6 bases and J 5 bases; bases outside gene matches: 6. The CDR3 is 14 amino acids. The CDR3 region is CASSLDRATGELFF. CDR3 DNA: TGTGCCAGCAGCCTCGACAGGGCAACCGGGGAGCTGTTTTTT.

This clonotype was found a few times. The CDR3: CASSQDRERWNSPLHF. The CDR3 DNA reads TGTGCCAGCAGCCAAGACAGGGAGCGGTGGAATTCACCCCTCCACTTT. V is TRBV4-2 and J is TRBJ1-6; weak D call: TRBD1 (5 bases). This CDR3 spans 16 amino acids. In germline, CDR1 is LGHNA, CDR2 YNFKEQ. Trimming took off 0 bases at V and 7 bases at J, with 13 bases between the two ends.

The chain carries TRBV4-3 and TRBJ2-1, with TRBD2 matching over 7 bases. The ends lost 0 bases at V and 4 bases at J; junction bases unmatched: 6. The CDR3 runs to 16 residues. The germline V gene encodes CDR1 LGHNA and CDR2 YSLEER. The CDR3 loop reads CASSQDSSGTYNEQFF. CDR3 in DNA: TGCGCCAGCAGCCAAGATTCTAGCGGAACTTACAATGAGCAGTTCTTC.

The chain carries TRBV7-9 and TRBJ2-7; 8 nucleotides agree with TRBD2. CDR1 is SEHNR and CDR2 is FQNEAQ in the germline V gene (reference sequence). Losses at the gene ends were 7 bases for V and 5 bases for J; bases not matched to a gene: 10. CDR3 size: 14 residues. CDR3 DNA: TGTGCCAGCACCTCAAGCGGGGGCCGGGACGAGCAGTACTTC. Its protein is CASTSSGGRDEQYF.

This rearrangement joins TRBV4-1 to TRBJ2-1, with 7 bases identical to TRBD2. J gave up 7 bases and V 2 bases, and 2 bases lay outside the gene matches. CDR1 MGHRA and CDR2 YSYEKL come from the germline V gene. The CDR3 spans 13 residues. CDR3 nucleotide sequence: TGCGCCAGCAGCCAAAGGCGGGAGAATGAGCAGTTCTTC. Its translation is CASSQRRENEQFF.

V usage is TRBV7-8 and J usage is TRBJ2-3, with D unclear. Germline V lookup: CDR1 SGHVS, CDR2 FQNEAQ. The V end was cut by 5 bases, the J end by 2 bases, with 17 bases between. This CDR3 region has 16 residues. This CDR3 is CASSDSELLYTDTQYF. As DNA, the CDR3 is TGTGCCAGCAGCGATTCGGAGCTCCTTTACACAGATACGCAGTATTTT.

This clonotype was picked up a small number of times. This CDR3 reads CATSREYGGGIDEQFF. The CDR3 coding sequence is TGTGCCACCAGCAGAGAATATGGGGGAGGCATCGATGAGCAGTTCTTC. The chain combines TRBV15 with TRBJ2-1; D might be TRBD2 (6 bases). Germline assignment: CDR1 LNHNV and CDR2 YYDKDF (reference sequence). The V and J ends lost 0 bases and 8 bases respectively, with 17 bases between them. The CDR3 loop spans 16 amino acids.

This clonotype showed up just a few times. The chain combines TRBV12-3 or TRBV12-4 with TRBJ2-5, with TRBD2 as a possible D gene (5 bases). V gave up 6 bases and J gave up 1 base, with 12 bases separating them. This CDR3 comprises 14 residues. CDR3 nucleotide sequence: TGTGCCAGCAGACTCTCGACTATCCAAGAGACCCAGTACTTC. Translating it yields CASRLSTIQETQYF.

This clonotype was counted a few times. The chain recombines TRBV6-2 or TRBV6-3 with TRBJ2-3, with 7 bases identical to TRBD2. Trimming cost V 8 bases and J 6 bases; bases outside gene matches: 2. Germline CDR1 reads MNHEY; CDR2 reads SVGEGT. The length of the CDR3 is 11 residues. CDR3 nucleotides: TGTGCCAGCGAACTAGCGGATACGCAGTATTTT. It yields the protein CASELADTQYF.

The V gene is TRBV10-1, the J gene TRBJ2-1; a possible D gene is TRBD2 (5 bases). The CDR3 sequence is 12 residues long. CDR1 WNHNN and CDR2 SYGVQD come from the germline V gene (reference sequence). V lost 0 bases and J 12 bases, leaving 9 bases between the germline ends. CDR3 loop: CASSESTRGQFF. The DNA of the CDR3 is TGCGCCAGCAGTGAGTCGACTCGGGGGCAGTTCTTC.